The sequence of this T cell receptor (beta chain) was determined in a study of pediatric ulcerative colitis. The overall study: Most patients had pancolitis, and two had left-sided colitis.

Regarding this clone: The antigen remains undetermined.

Study-level findings and limits: Compared with controls, ulcerative colitis showed greater blood-rectum clone sharing.

Germline assignment: CDR1 SGHRS and CDR2 YFSETQ. V lost 0 bases, J lost 1 base, and 18 bases lay in between. There are 18 residues in the CDR3. Before the diagnostic colonoscopy, ulcerative colitis patients were free of immunosuppressive medication. Sequencing depth was up to 500,000 reads per sample. The repertoire was sequenced with immunoSEQ multiplex PCR; TCRdb's copy has only in-frame clones and lacks some. Of 30,000 to 45,000 clones in the sample, roughly 85% were seen once. The chain is built from TRBV5-1 and TRBJ2-3; D unresolved. The sequence was collected from a girl under 18 with moderate ulcerative colitis. The sequenced sample consisted of blood. The DNA of the CDR3 is TGCGCCAGCAGCTTGGCCTCACTGTCGTCCAGTGGCACAGATACGCAGTATTTT. Translating it yields CASSLASLSSSGTDTQYF.